Detailed here is one T cell receptor beta chain. It has no known antigen specificity. Per-base qualities were not stored, and no clone one base away is much larger. TCRbeta CDR3 regions were amplified from genomic DNA by means of the immunoSEQ Assay, a bias-controlled multiplex PCR. Per the authors' processing: The number of nucleated cells in each sample was estimated by amplification of reference gene primers within the assay. Sequence reads were collapsed and filtered to measure the absolute abundance of every unique TCRbeta CDR3 rearrangement. For each sample, productive Simpson clonality was calculated by taking the square root of Simpson's diversity index across productive rearrangements. Imported from immuneACCESS, the table was reduced by TCRdb to in-frame sequences with V and J called. These copies leave out some clones; in studies compared against another copy, an unresolved V gene accounts for under half, and the cause of the remainder is not known. That table furnishes V, J and clone size, whereas the DNA furnished D and trimming. The sample table contains about 160,000 clones; only one count was recorded for around 79% of them. 8.1% of the sample is in the top ten clones.

The data originate from a study of blood T cell repertoires in COVID-19 (dated by TCRdb to 2020 to 2022). Looking at the study overall: The collaborator samples originated in the United States, Italy and Spain and spanned the acute and convalescent phases of COVID-19. The material from the prospective study consisted of cDNA or gDNA derived from T cells, B-cell-depleted T cells, or PBMCs. The dataset comprised deeply sampled blood TCRbeta repertoires from subjects exposed to, actively infected with, or recovered from COVID-19. The repertoires were made available in a free public database intended to serve as a resource for research on the immune response to SARS-CoV-2. The samples were drawn from the first 160 participants of the ongoing ImmuneRACE study and from 950 to 1,500 subjects provided by 6 global collaborators. A de-identified subject ID, COVID-19 status, age in years and sex were almost always included in the sample metadata. Where available, HLA class I and class II types were obtained from metadata supplied by the sample provider rather than from assay-based typing.

Here V drops 8 bases and J drops 4 bases, and the junction holds 10 bases not matched to any gene. Taken from the germline V gene (reference sequence), the CDR1 and CDR2 loops are MNHEY and SMNVEV. The CDR3 spans 14 residues, from the cysteine through the phenylalanine. Only the CDR3 DNA is retained, 42 bases long and in frame from the first base. At one collaborating source in Seattle, patients were enrolled during active infection and were followed longitudinally through the course of disease. Each collaborating institution followed its own protocols to collect whole blood in K2EDTA tubes. For TCRbeta analysis, collaborator samples were shipped as frozen whole blood, as isolated PBMCs, or as DNA extracted from either sample type. General findings and caveats noted by the study authors: The quantity of clinical and demographic metadata differed by source and by participant and was supplied without curation.

The receptor chain draws on TRBV27 and TRBJ1-2; the central 7 bases match TRBD1. Specimen: peripheral blood. The receptor comes from a woman aged 55 to 70 with COVID-19, enrolled during active disease. The nucleotide sequence is TGTGCCAGCGTTACCGGGACAGACTCCTATGGCTACACCTTC. This yields the protein CASVTGTDSYGYTF.